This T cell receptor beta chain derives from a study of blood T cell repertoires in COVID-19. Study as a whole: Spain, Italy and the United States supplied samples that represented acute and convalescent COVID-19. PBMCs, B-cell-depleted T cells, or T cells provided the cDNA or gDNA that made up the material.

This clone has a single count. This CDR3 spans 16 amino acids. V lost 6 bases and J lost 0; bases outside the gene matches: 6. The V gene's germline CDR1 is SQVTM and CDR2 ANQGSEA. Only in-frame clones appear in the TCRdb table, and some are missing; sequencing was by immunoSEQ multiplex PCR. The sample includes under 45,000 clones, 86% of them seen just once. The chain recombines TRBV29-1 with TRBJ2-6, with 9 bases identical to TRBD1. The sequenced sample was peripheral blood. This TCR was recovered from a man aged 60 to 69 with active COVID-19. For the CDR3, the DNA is TGCAGCGTCTGGACAGGGGAATACTCTGGGGCCAACGTCCTGACTTTC. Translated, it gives CSVWTGEYSGANVLTF.